Listed below are T cell receptor beta chains from one sample, sequenced in a study of T-cell memory formation after mild COVID-19. Using its own MiXCR run on the 5' RACE reads, TCRdb lists one record per CDR3 protein. The sample holds 55,000 to 65,000 distinct CDR3 sequences; 8% to 9.5% are singletons and the top ten take approximately 1.2%. Material: PBMCs or a T cell subset sorted from them (not recorded which). Source of these receptors: a man aged 18 to 35 who had mild COVID-19 (a few samples of this study predate the infection). Cell type and time point are not known. The CDR3 runs from the conserved cysteine through the conserved F or W. The D gene is left open where the match is weak. Clone size is shown for a subset of rows, as once, few, many or a class of expanded clone.

size	D	V	J	CDR3	DNA
few	-	TRBV10-1	TRBJ2-2	CASSEQKGMTGELFF	TGCGCCAGCAGTGAGCAAAAAGGCATGACCGGGGAGCTGTTTTTT
-	-	TRBV4-1	TRBJ1-4	CASSPLLKGVSNEKLFF	TGCGCCAGCAGCCCTCTCTTAAAGGGGGTATCTAATGAAAAACTGTTTTTT
few	-	TRBV4-3	TRBJ2-5	CASSQGREGLETQYF	TGCGCCAGCAGCCAAGGGCGAGAGGGTTTAGAGACCCAGTACTTC
once	TRBD1	TRBV29-1	TRBJ2-6	CSVDAGQGFGANVLTF	TGCAGCGTTGATGCGGGACAGGGGTTCGGGGCCAACGTCCTGACTTTC
many	-	TRBV7-2	TRBJ2-5	CASSLTQDSQETQYF	TGTGCCAGCAGCTTAACCCAGGACAGCCAAGAGACCCAGTACTTC
-	TRBD1	TRBV9	TRBJ2-2	CASSMTGTNTGELFF	TGTGCCAGCAGCATGACAGGGACGAACACCGGGGAGCTGTTTTTT
few	-	TRBV4-1	TRBJ2-2	CASSLAANFPNTGELFF	TGCGCCAGCAGCCTAGCGGCCAATTTTCCGAACACCGGGGAGCTGTTTTTT
medium-sized	TRBD1	TRBV9	TRBJ2-1	CASSATGGPYNEQFF	TGTGCCAGCAGCGCAACAGGGGGCCCCTACAATGAGCAGTTCTTC
-	-	TRBV7-2	TRBJ1-2	CASSLIRSPNYGYTF	TGTGCCAGCAGCTTAATCCGCTCACCTAACTATGGCTACACCTTC
once	-	TRBV7-9	TRBJ2-5	CASSKVSAQETQYF	TGTGCCAGCAGTAAAGTCTCAGCCCAGGAGACCCAGTACTTC
-	-	TRBV6-6	TRBJ2-3	CASSYGGAADTQYF	TGTGCCAGCAGTTACGGGGGGGCCGCAGATACGCAGTATTTT
-	-	TRBV15	TRBJ1-2	CATSARRGNGYTF	TGTGCCACCAGCGCCCGACGGGGTAACGGCTACACCTTC
few	TRBD1	TRBV15	TRBJ2-7	CATSRSQGATYEQYF	TGTGCCACCAGCAGATCCCAGGGGGCCACCTACGAGCAGTACTTC
-	-	TRBV14	TRBJ2-6	CASSQVFGSSGANVLTF	TGTGCCAGCAGCCAAGTATTCGGAAGCTCTGGGGCCAACGTCCTGACTTTC
few	-	TRBV6-5	TRBJ1-2	CASSYSSRERHYGYTF	TGTGCCAGCAGTTACTCGAGCAGGGAGAGACACTATGGCTACACCTTC
few	TRBD2	TRBV6-5	TRBJ2-5	CASSGSGTQFSQYF	TGTGCCAGCAGTGGTAGCGGGACCCAGTTTTCCCAGTACTTC
few	-	TRBV3-1	TRBJ1-3	CASSQPGLRRNTIYF	TGTGCCAGCAGCCAACCAGGGTTGAGGAGAAACACCATATATTTT
-	TRBD2	TRBV20-1	TRBJ2-5	CSARSGGFETQYF	TGCAGTGCCCGTAGCGGGGGGTTCGAGACCCAGTACTTC
-	-	TRBV2	TRBJ2-1	CASGRYNEQFF	TGTGCCAGCGGTCGATACAATGAGCAGTTCTTC
few	-	TRBV5-5	TRBJ2-7	CASSLLPGDSYEQYF	TGTGCCAGCAGCTTACTCCCCGGGGATAGCTACGAGCAGTACTTC
-	-	TRBV6-1	TRBJ2-2	CASLKSGGGTGELFF	TGTGCCAGCTTAAAGAGCGGAGGGGGCACCGGGGAGCTGTTTTTT
few	TRBD1	TRBV7-9	TRBJ1-4	CASSARDRAGEKLFF	TGTGCCAGCAGCGCCCGGGACAGGGCCGGGGAAAAACTGTTTTTT
few	-	TRBV24-1	TRBJ2-6	CATSAGGTSSGANVLTF	TGTGCCACCAGTGCGGGGGGCACTTCCTCTGGGGCCAACGTCCTGACTTTC
few	-	TRBV6-5	TRBJ2-2	CASRSGGLSTGELFF	TGTGCCAGCAGGTCTGGGGGGCTGTCGACCGGGGAGCTGTTTTTT
medium-sized	-	TRBV6-6	TRBJ2-7	CASSYLTGSSYEQYF	TGTGCCAGCAGTTACCTGACAGGTAGCTCCTACGAGCAGTACTTC
few	TRBD1	TRBV15	TRBJ1-6	CATSSDRDRGWNYNSPLHF	TGTGCCACCAGCAGTGACCGGGACAGGGGATGGAACTATAATTCACCCCTCCACTTT
-	-	TRBV27	TRBJ2-6	CASSSRLSSGANVLTF	TGTGCCAGCAGTTCCAGACTGAGCTCTGGGGCCAACGTCCTGACTTTC
-	TRBD1	TRBV20-1	TRBJ2-3	CSASRDSLTDTQYF	TGCAGTGCTAGCCGGGACAGTCTCACAGATACGCAGTATTTT
few	-	TRBV7-2	TRBJ1-1	CASSLISRNTEAFF	TGTGCCAGCAGCTTAATAAGTAGGAACACTGAAGCTTTCTTT
many	-	TRBV5-1	TRBJ1-1	CASSSGRPSTEAFF	TGCGCCAGCAGCTCGGGACGGCCGAGCACTGAAGCTTTCTTT
-	-	TRBV7-2	TRBJ2-3	CASTTNNPSTDTQYF	TGTGCCAGCACCACGAATAACCCTAGCACAGATACGCAGTATTTT
-	-	TRBV29-1	TRBJ2-5	CSVEARGGGETQYF	TGCAGCGTTGAAGCCCGGGGCGGAGGGGAGACCCAGTACTTC
few	TRBD1	TRBV5-6	TRBJ1-2	CASSLDGQGFRGYTF	TGTGCCAGCAGCTTGGATGGACAGGGCTTTCGTGGCTACACCTTC
few	-	TRBV27	TRBJ2-3	CASSFEGGITDTQYF	TGTGCCAGCAGTTTTGAGGGGGGGATCACAGATACGCAGTATTTT
-	-	TRBV11-2	TRBJ2-6	CASSLVGGANVLTF	TGTGCCAGCAGCTTAGTTGGTGGGGCCAACGTCCTGACTTTC
many	TRBD2	TRBV7-9	TRBJ2-7	CASRPGTASGYEQYF	TGTGCCAGCAGACCAGGCACGGCTAGCGGATACGAGCAGTACTTC
few	-	TRBV28	TRBJ1-2	CASSLNRRGGYTF	TGTGCCAGCAGTTTAAACCGCAGGGGCGGCTACACCTTC
-	-	TRBV5-1	TRBJ1-1	CASSARVENTEAFF	TGCGCCAGCAGTGCGAGGGTAGAGAACACTGAAGCTTTCTTT
-	-	TRBV11-2	TRBJ2-2	CASSLNIGSGELFF	TGTGCCAGCAGCTTAAATATTGGTTCCGGGGAGCTGTTTTTT
many	-	TRBV7-2	TRBJ2-2	CASSLSTGTENTGELFF	TGTGCCAGCAGCTTATCTACCGGGACCGAGAACACCGGGGAGCTGTTTTTT
once	-	TRBV5-1	TRBJ2-5	CASSDGASVGETQYF	TGCGCCAGCAGCGATGGGGCTAGCGTTGGGGAGACCCAGTACTTC
-	-	TRBV7-6	TRBJ1-6	CASSLGTANSPLHF	TGTGCCAGCAGCCTTGGGACGGCGAATTCACCCCTCCACTTT
medium-sized	TRBD2	TRBV12-3/TRBV12-4	TRBJ2-5	CASSLMSGGQETQYF	TGTGCCAGCAGTTTGATGAGCGGGGGCCAAGAGACCCAGTACTTC
medium-sized	-	TRBV7-2	TRBJ2-4	CASSLQGGNIQYF	TGTGCCAGCAGCTTACAGGGTGGAAACATTCAGTACTTC
-	-	TRBV20-1	TRBJ1-2	CSALSRPENGYTF	TGCAGTGCGTTGAGTAGGCCGGAGAATGGCTACACCTTC
few	-	TRBV5-1	TRBJ2-7	CASSEGPNPYEQYF	TGCGCCAGCAGCGAGGGGCCAAACCCCTACGAGCAGTACTTC
few	TRBD1	TRBV5-6	TRBJ1-1	CASSFDRDEAFF	TGTGCCAGCAGCTTCGACAGGGACGAAGCTTTCTTT
few	-	TRBV18	TRBJ2-3	CASSPQDTQYF	TGTGCCAGCTCACCGCAGGATACGCAGTATTTT
few	-	TRBV7-3	TRBJ1-6	CASSFSGNDSPLHF	TGTGCCAGCAGCTTTAGCGGGAATGATTCACCCCTCCACTTT
many	-	TRBV7-3	TRBJ2-1	CASSPDSQSSYNEQFF	TGTGCCAGCAGCCCTGACAGCCAGAGCTCCTACAATGAGCAGTTCTTC
few	-	TRBV5-1	TRBJ2-5	CASSPLSAETQYF	TGCGCCAGCAGCCCCCTGAGTGCGGAGACCCAGTACTTC